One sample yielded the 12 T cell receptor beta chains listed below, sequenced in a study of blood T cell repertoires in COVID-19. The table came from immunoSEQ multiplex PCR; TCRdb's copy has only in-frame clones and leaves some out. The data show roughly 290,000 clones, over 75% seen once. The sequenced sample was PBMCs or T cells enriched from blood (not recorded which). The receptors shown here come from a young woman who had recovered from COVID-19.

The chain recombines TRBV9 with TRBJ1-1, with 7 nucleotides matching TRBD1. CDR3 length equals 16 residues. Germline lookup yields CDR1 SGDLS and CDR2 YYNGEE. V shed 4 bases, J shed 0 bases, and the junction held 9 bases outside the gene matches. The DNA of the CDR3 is TGTGCCAGCAGCCTTCTCCGGACAGGAATGAACACTGAAGCTTTCTTT. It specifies CASSLLRTGMNTEAFF. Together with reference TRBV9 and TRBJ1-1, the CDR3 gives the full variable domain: DSGVTQTPKHLITATGQRVTLRCSPRSGDLSVYWYQQSLDQGLQFLIQYYNGEERAKGNILERFSAQQFPDLHSELNLSSLELGDSALYFCASSLLRTGMNTEAFFGQGTRLTVV.

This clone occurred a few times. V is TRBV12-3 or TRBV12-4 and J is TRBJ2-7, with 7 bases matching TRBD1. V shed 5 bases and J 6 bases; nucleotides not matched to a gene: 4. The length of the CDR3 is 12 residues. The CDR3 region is CASSHGQVEQYF. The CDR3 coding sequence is TGTGCCAGCAGTCATGGACAGGTCGAGCAGTACTTC.

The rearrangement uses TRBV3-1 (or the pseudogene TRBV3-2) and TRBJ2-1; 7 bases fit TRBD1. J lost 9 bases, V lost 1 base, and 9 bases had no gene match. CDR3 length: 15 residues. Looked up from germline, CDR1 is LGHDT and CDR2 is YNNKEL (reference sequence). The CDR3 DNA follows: TGTGCCAGCAGCCAAGTAACAGGGGCTACGGGTGAGCAGTTCTTC. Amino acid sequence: CASSQVTGATGEQFF.

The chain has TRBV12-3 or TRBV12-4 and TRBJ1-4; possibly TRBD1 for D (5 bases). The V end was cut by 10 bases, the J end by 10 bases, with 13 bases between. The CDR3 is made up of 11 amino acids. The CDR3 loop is CANLRGGKLFF. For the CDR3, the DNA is TGTGCCAACCTTCGGGGGGGAAAACTGTTTTTT.

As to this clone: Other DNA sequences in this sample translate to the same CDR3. In DNA, the CDR3 is TGTGCCAGTAGTCTACAGTACCAAGAGACCCAGTACTTC. This gives the protein CASSLQYQETQYF. The chain is built from TRBV27 and TRBJ2-5; D is ambiguous. The V and J ends lost 9 bases and 0 bases respectively, with 11 bases between them. The CDR3 covers 13 residues. CDR1 and CDR2 (germline): MNHEY, SMNVEV (reference sequence).

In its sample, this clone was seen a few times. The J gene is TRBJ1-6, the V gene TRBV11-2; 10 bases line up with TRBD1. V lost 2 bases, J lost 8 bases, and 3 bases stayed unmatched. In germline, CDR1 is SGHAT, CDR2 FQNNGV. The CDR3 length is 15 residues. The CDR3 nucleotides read TGTGCCAGCAGCTTATACGGACAGGGGGATTCACCCCTCCACTTT. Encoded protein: CASSLYGQGDSPLHF.

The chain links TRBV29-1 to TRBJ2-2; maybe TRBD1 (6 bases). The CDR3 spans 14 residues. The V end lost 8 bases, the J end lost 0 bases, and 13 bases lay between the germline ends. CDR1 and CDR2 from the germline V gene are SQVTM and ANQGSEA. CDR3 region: CSIRDTSNTGELFF. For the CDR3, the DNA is TGCAGCATAAGGGACACGTCGAACACCGGGGAGCTGTTTTTT.

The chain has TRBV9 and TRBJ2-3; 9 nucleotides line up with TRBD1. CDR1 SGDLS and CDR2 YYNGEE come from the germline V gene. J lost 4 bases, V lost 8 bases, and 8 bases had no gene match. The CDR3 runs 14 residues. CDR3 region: CASSRDRDSDTQYF. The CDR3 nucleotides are TGTGCCAGTTCCCGGGACAGGGACTCAGATACGCAGTATTTT.

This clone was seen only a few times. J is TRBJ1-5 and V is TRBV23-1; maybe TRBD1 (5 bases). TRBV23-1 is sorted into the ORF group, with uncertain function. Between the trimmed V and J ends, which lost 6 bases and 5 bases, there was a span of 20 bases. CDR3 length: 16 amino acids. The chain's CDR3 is CASSQMAGGRDQPQHF. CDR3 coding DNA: TGCGCCAGCAGCCAAATGGCGGGGGGACGAGATCAGCCCCAGCATTTT.

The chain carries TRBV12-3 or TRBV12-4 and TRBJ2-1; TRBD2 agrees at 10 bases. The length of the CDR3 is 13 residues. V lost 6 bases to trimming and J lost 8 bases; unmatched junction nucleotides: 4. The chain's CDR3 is CASRLAGSDEQFF. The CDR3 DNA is TGTGCCAGCAGACTAGCGGGGTCGGATGAGCAGTTCTTC.

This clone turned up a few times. This chain's CDR3 is CASTLRSAGNTIYF. CDR3 nucleotides: TGTGCCAGCACTCTACGATCCGCGGGAAACACCATATATTTT. The chain joins TRBV11-2 to TRBJ1-3, with D uncertain. The germline CDR1 and CDR2 sequences are SGHAT and FQNNGV. The V end lost 7 bases, the J end lost 4 bases, and 14 bases lay between the germline ends. CDR3 length: 14 amino acids.

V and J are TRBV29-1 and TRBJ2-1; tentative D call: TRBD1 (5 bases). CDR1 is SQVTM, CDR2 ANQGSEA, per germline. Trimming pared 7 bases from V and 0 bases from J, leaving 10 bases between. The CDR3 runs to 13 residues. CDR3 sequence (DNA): TGCAGCGAGGGGCGGTTCTCCTACAATGAGCAGTTCTTC. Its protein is CSEGRFSYNEQFF.